This T cell receptor (beta chain) was sequenced during a study of shared clonotypes between healthy human individuals. Study summary: The cohort had two women and a few men, ages 18 to 49.

Trimming cost V 5 bases and J 7 bases, with 16 bases left between them. The CDR3 extends over 14 amino acids. Germline V gene data show CDR1 as SGHAT and CDR2 as FQDESV (reference sequence). The data were produced by immunoSEQ multiplex PCR, yet TCRdb's version contains in-frame clones alone and is incomplete. The sample shows about 470,000 clones, around 75% of them seen only once. Each of the donors was a healthy adult who was HIV-negative and had not had a recent acute infection or vaccination. Caucasian adults residing in Nashville, Tennessee made up all the donors. The sequenced material came from PBMCs. The chain recombines TRBV11-1 with TRBJ2-3, with D perhaps TRBD1 or TRBD2 (5 bases each). This TCR was recovered from a woman in her 40s in good health. Some clones in this sample may be carry-over from other donors' samples. This chain's CDR3 is CASSEYRGGNTQYF. The CDR3 DNA is TGTGCCAGCAGCGAGTACCGTGGGGGAAATACGCAGTATTTT.